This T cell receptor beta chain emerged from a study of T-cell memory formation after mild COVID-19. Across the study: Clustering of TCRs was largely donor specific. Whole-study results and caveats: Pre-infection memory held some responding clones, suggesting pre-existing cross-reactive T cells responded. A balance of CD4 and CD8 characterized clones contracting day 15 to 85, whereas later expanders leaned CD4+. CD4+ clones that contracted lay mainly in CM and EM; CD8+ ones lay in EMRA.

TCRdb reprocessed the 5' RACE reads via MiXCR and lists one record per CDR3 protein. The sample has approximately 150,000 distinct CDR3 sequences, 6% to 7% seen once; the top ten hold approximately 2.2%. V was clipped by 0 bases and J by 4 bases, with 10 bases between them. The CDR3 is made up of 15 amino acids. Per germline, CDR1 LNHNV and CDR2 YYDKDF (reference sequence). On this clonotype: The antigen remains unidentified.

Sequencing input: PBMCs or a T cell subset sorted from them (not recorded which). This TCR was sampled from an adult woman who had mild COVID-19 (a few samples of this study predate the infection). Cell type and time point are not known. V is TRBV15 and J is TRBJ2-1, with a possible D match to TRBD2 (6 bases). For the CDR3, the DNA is TGTGCCACCAGCAGAGATCAAGGAGGGTACAATGAGCAGTTCTTC. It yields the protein CATSRDQGGYNEQFF.